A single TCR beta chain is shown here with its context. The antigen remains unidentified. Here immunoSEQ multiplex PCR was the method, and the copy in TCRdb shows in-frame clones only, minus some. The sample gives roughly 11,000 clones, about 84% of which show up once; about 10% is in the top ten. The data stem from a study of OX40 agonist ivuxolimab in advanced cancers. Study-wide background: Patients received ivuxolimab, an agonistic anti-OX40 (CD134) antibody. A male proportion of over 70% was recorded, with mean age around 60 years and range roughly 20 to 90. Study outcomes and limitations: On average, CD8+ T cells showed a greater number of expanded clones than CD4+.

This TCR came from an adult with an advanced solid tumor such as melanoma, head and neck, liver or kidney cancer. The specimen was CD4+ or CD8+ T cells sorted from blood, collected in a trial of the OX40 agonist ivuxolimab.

CDR3: CASSAYRGGAIQPQHF. CDR3 sequence (DNA): TGTGCCAGCAGTGCATACAGGGGAGGCGCAATTCAGCCCCAGCATTTT. The rearrangement joins TRBV6-1 to TRBJ1-5; 7 nucleotides align to TRBD1. V dropped 4 bases and J dropped 6; count of bases not matched to a gene: 12. The CDR3 length is 16 residues. Germline V gives CDR1 MNHNS, CDR2 SASEGT.